The rows below give T cell receptor beta chains drawn from one sample of a study of brain T cells in children with intractable seizures. TCRdb keeps only in-frame clones here, not all; method: immunoSEQ multiplex PCR. The table records 340,000 or so clones, 93% of them present only once. The starting material was peripheral blood, obtained 5 to 6 months after surgery. These receptors were obtained from a boy less than two years old with tuberous sclerosis and intractable seizures. Each CDR3 is given with its conserved first and last residue. Fields, in order: D gene, CDR3 length, clone size, V gene, J gene, CDR3 DNA, CDR3 protein. The D gene is left open where the match is weak. Part of the rows lack a size; the others show once, few, many or a class for expanded clones.

NA	11	NA	TRBV18	TRBJ2-7	TGTGCCAGCTCACCCGACAACGAGCAGTACTTC	CASSPDNEQYF
NA	17	NA	TRBV27	TRBJ2-6	TGTGCCAGCAGTTCGGGACTGTTAGAATCTGGGTCCAACGTCCTGACTTTC	CASSSGLLESGSNVLTF
NA	13	NA	TRBV5-5	TRBJ2-3	TGTGCCAGCAGCGCATTTACCACAGATACGCAGTATTTT	CASSAFTTDTQYF
TRBD1	13	NA	TRBV9	TRBJ1-1	TGTGCCAGCAGCGGAGACAGGGGGCGCAGAGCTTTCTTT	CASSGDRGRRAFF
NA	13	few	TRBV4-1	TRBJ1-2	TGCGCCAGCAGCCAAGACCCTCTCTATGGCTACACCTTC	CASSQDPLYGYTF
TRBD2	17	NA	TRBV7-9	TRBJ2-1	TGTGCCAGCAGGATACTGGGTGGCGGGAGGATAAGGAATGAGCAGTTCTTC	CASRILGGGRIRNEQFF
NA	13	NA	TRBV5-1	TRBJ1-1	TGCGCCAGCAGCGGAACAGTTAACACTGAAGCTTTCTTT	CASSGTVNTEAFF
TRBD2	17	NA	TRBV7-9	TRBJ2-1	TGTGCCAGCAGCGCTCCTCTAGCGGAGAGCTCCTACAATGAGCAGTTCTTC	CASSAPLAESSYNEQFF
NA	15	NA	TRBV7-9	TRBJ2-3	TGTGCCAGCAGCTTAGCGGGGGCTAGCACAGATACGCAGTATTTT	CASSLAGASTDTQYF
NA	13	NA	TRBV5-1	TRBJ1-6	TGCGCCAGCAGCTTGGCGGAGAATTCACCCCTCCACTTT	CASSLAENSPLHF
NA	15	NA	TRBV5-6	TRBJ1-1	TGTGCCAGCAGCGCAGCAAGAAGCCTGAACACTGAAGCTTTCTTT	CASSAARSLNTEAFF
NA	14	NA	TRBV19	TRBJ1-2	TGTGCCAGCTCTCCGGGACCCCAACTCTATGGCTACACCTTC	CASSPGPQLYGYTF
NA	15	NA	TRBV4-1	TRBJ2-5	TGCGCCAGCAGCCAAGTGCCCTCGGGGCAAGAGACCCAGTACTTC	CASSQVPSGQETQYF
TRBD2	15	NA	TRBV9	TRBJ2-1	TGTGCCAGCAGCGTAGAGGCCCGGACTAGGGAGGAGCAGTTCTTC	CASSVEARTREEQFF